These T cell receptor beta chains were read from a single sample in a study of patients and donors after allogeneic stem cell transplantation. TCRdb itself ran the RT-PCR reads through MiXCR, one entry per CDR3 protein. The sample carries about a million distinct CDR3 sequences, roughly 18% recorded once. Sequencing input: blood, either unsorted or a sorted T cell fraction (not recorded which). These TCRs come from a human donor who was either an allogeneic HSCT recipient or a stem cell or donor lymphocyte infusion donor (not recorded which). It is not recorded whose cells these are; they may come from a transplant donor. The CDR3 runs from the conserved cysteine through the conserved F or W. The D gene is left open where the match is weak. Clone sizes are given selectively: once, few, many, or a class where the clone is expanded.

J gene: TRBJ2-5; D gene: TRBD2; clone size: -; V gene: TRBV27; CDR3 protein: CASSSTWTSGGAKTQYF; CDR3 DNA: TGTGCCAGCAGTTCCACCTGGACTAGCGGGGGGGCGAAGACCCAGTACTTC
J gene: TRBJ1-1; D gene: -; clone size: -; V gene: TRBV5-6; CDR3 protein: CASSQAGLGTEAFF; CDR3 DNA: TGTGCCAGCAGCCAGGCAGGGTTAGGCACTGAAGCTTTCTTT
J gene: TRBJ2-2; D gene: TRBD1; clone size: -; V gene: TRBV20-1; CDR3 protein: CSAREGTGSGRELFF; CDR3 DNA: TGCAGTGCTAGAGAAGGGACAGGTAGTGGCCGGGAGCTGTTTTTT
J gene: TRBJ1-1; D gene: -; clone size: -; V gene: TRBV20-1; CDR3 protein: CSAGQWVFTEAFF; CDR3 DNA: TGCAGTGCTGGGCAATGGGTTTTCACTGAAGCTTTCTTT
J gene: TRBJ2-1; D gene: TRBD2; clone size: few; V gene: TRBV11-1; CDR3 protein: CASSGKGKLADNEQFF; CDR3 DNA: TGTGCCAGCAGCGGTAAAGGTAAACTAGCGGACAATGAGCAGTTCTTC
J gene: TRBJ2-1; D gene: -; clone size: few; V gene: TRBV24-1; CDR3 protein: CATSDFVRGRDEQFF; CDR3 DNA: TGTGCCACCAGTGATTTTGTGCGGGGTAGGGATGAGCAGTTCTTC
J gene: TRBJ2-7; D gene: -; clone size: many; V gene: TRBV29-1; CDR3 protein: CSVDSGSYEQYF; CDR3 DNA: TGCAGCGTTGACTCGGGTAGCTACGAGCAGTACTTC
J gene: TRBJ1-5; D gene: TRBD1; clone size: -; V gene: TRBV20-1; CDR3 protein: CSARDTFRGNQPQHF; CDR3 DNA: TGCAGTGCTAGAGATACGTTCAGGGGGAATCAGCCCCAGCATTTT
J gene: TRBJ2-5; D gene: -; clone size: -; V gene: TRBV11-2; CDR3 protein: CASSASVQETQYF; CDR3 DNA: TGTGCCAGCAGCGCCTCTGTGCAAGAGACCCAGTACTTC
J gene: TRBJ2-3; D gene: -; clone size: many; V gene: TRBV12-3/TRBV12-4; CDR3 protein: CASSLADTQYF; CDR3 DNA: TGTGCCAGCAGTTTGGCAGATACGCAGTATTTT
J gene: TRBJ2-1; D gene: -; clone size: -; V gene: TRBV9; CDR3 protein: CASSVNSDANNEQFF; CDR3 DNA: TGTGCCAGCAGCGTAAACAGTGATGCCAACAATGAGCAGTTCTTC
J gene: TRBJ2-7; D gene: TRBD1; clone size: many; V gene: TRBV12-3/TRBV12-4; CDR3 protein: CASSLTGVHEQYF; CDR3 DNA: TGTGCCAGCAGCCTCACAGGGGTCCACGAGCAGTACTTC
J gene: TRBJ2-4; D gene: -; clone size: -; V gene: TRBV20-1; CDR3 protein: CSAMEAPKNIQYF; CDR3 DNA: TGCAGTGCTATGGAGGCCCCCAAAAACATTCAGTACTTC
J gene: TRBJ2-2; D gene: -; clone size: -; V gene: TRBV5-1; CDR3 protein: CASSLARGGLNTGELFF; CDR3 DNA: TGCGCCAGCAGCTTGGCCCGTGGGGGACTGAACACCGGGGAGCTGTTTTTT
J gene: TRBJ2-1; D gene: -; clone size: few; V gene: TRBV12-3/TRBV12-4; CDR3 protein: CASSLRGSNEQFF; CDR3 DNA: TGTGCCAGCAGTTTGAGGGGGAGCAATGAGCAGTTCTTC
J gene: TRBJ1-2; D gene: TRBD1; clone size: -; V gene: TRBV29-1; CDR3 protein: CSVRTGTANGYTF; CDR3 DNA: TGCAGCGTCCGAACCGGGACAGCAAATGGCTACACCTTC
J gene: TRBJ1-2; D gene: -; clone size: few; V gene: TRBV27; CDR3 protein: CASSLSADDGYTF; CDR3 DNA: TGTGCCAGCAGTCTTTCGGCCGACGATGGCTACACCTTC